This T cell receptor beta chain was identified in a study of Ad26.COV2.S vaccination and SARS-CoV-2 variants. Study-wide context: Donor allocation was to the COV1001 Ad26.COV2.S trial arm. Whole-study results and caveats: Analyses that measured TCR breadth and depth may have underestimated total T cell responses. Reported findings describe substantial breadth in spike-specific CD8+ and CD4+ T cell responses following vaccination.

As for treatment: roughly 18 received Ad26.COV2.S at low or high dose, single or two shots; about 5 received placebo; per-sample allocation not given. Sampling was performed 63 days after the first vaccine or placebo injection. Concerning this clone itself: Antigen specificity is unknown.

Produced via immunoSEQ multiplex PCR; TCRdb's table is partial and in-frame only. The sample includes about 350,000 clones, around 89% of them seen just once. The input for sequencing was peripheral blood, taken in a trial of Ad26.COV2.S vaccine versus placebo. The clonotype originates from a person between 18 and 65 years old who received the Ad26.COV2.S COVID-19 vaccine or a placebo.

The DNA of the CDR3 is TGTGCCAGCACAGGGGAGGGTGAAAAACTGTTTTTT. Protein: CASTGEGEKLFF. V gene TRBV19 combines with J gene TRBJ1-4; 7 nucleotides match TRBD1. CDR1 is LNHDA, CDR2 SQIVND, per germline (reference sequence). This CDR3 is built from 12 residues. The V gene end was trimmed by 9 bases and the J gene end by 7 bases; junction bases not matched to a gene: 5.